The rows below give T cell receptor beta chains drawn from one sample of a study of T cell repertoires in cytomegalovirus infection. TCRdb re-derived calls from the reads in MiXCR, one entry per CDR3 protein. Of about 130,000 distinct CDR3 sequences listed, about 10% are singletons. Sequences were obtained from PBMCs. The receptors shown here come from a human donor in good health (CMV status not recorded). Some clones in this sample may be carry-over from other donors' samples. The CDR3 runs from the conserved cysteine through the conserved F or W. Each record gives: clone size, V gene, D gene, J gene, CDR3 protein, CDR3 DNA. The D gene is left open where the match is weak. Clone size, where shown, is once, few, many, or a class for clones that have expanded.

many	TRBV7-2	-	TRBJ2-7	CASSLASGSQRYEQYF	TGTGCCAGCAGCTTAGCCTCGGGCTCCCAACGCTACGAGCAGTACTTC
many	TRBV7-6	-	TRBJ2-2	CASSLEEELFF	TGTGCCAGCAGCTTAGAAGAGGAGCTGTTTTTT
-	TRBV12-3/TRBV12-4	TRBD1	TRBJ1-1	CASTPDRDTEAFF	TGTGCCAGCACTCCGGACAGGGACACTGAAGCTTTCTTT
many	TRBV7-9	-	TRBJ2-1	CASSLEGRKGYNEQFF	TGTGCCAGCAGCTTAGAGGGCAGAAAAGGCTACAATGAGCAGTTCTTC
few	TRBV5-1	TRBD2	TRBJ2-1	CASSKRAGAGANEQFF	TGCGCCAGCAGTAAACGAGCGGGGGCAGGGGCGAATGAGCAGTTCTTC
many	TRBV7-9	-	TRBJ2-7	CASSLVTGTDHYEQYF	TGTGCCAGCAGCTTAGTAACCGGGACGGACCACTACGAGCAGTACTTC
many	TRBV7-8	-	TRBJ2-5	CASSRRREETQYF	TGTGCCAGCAGCAGGCGGCGAGAAGAGACCCAGTACTTC
many	TRBV15	-	TRBJ2-6	CATSRVGMGSSGANVLTF	TGTGCCACCAGCAGAGTAGGGATGGGGAGCTCTGGGGCCAACGTCCTGACTTTC
many	TRBV28	-	TRBJ1-5	CASSPGGAAQPQHF	TGTGCCAGCAGCCCGGGCGGGGCGGCTCAGCCCCAGCATTTT
many	TRBV5-6	TRBD2	TRBJ2-1	CASSLYGAGAYNEQFF	TGTGCCAGCAGCCTATATGGAGCGGGGGCTTACAATGAGCAGTTCTTC
many	TRBV20-1	TRBD2	TRBJ2-3	CSARDGGGRTDTQYF	TGCAGTGCTAGAGATGGCGGGGGGCGGACAGATACGCAGTATTTT
many	TRBV4-2	-	TRBJ2-1	CASSQDGVNEQFF	TGTGCCAGCAGCCAAGATGGCGTCAATGAGCAGTTCTTC
many	TRBV6-4	TRBD1	TRBJ1-5	CASSDSKAGQAHYSNQPQHF	TGTGCCAGCAGTGACTCGAAGGCGGGACAGGCCCACTATAGCAATCAGCCCCAGCATTTT
many	TRBV18	-	TRBJ1-1	CASSLALLEYTEAFF	TGTGCCAGCTCACTAGCCCTTTTAGAATACACTGAAGCTTTCTTT
many	TRBV7-2	-	TRBJ1-2	CASSSSGPGYGYTF	TGTGCCAGCAGCTCCTCGGGGCCGGGCTATGGCTACACCTTC
-	TRBV14	-	TRBJ2-7	CASSHRDFYEQYF	TGTGCCAGCAGCCACAGAGATTTCTACGAGCAGTACTTC
-	TRBV20-1	TRBD1	TRBJ1-1	CSAPHDRGNTEAFF	TGCAGTGCTCCACATGACAGGGGGAACACTGAAGCTTTCTTT
few	TRBV28	-	TRBJ2-7	CASSQGLGVYEQYF	TGTGCCAGCAGTCAGGGACTTGGGGTCTACGAGCAGTACTTC
many	TRBV2	-	TRBJ1-2	CASSARGLNYGYTF	TGTGCCAGCAGTGCGAGAGGCCTTAACTATGGCTACACCTTC
many	TRBV5-1	TRBD1	TRBJ1-1	CASSRTGNPMNTEAFF	TGCGCCAGCAGCAGGACAGGAAATCCTATGAACACTGAAGCTTTCTTT
many	TRBV11-2	-	TRBJ1-5	CASSRAGVNQPQHF	TGTGCCAGCAGTAGGGCAGGAGTCAATCAGCCCCAGCATTTT
many	TRBV6-5	-	TRBJ1-2	CASSPLEGTYGYTF	TGTGCCAGCAGTCCCCTTGAGGGGACATATGGCTACACCTTC
few	TRBV3-1	TRBD2	TRBJ2-2	CASSQDPGRGSNTGELFF	TGTGCCAGCAGCCAAGACCCAGGGCGGGGGTCGAACACCGGGGAGCTGTTTTTT
many	TRBV12-3/TRBV12-4	TRBD2	TRBJ2-5	CASRASGGVETQYF	TGTGCCAGCAGGGCCAGCGGGGGCGTAGAGACCCAGTACTTC